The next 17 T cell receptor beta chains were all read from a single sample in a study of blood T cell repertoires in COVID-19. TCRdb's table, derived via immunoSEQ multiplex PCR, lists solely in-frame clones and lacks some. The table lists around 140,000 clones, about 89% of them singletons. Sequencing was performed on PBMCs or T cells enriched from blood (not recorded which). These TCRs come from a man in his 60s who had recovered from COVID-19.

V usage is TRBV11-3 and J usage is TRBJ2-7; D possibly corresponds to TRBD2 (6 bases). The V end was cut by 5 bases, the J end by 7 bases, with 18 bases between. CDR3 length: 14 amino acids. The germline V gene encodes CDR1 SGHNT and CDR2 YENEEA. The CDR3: CASSPGVAEGEQYF. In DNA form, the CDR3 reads TGTGCCAGCAGCCCGGGAGTGGCCGAGGGTGAGCAGTACTTC.

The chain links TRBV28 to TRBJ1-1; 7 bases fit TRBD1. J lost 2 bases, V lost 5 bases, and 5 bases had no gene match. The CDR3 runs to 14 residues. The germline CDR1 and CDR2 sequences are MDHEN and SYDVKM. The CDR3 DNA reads TGTGCCAGCAGTCCGGGACAGCCTAACACTGAAGCTTTCTTT. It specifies CASSPGQPNTEAFF.

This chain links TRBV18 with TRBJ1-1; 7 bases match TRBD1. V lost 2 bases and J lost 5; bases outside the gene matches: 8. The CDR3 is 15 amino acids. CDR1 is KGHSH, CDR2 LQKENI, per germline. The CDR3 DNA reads TGTGCCAGCTCACCAAAGGGGGCGGTGAGGACTGAAGCTTTCTTT. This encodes CASSPKGAVRTEAFF.

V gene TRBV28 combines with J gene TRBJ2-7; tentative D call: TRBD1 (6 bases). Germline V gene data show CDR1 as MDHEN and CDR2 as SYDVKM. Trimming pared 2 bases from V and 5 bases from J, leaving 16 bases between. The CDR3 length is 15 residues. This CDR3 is CASSLASGVDDEQYF. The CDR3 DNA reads TGTGCCAGCAGTTTAGCATCAGGGGTCGATGACGAGCAGTACTTC.

As DNA, the CDR3 is TGTGCCAGCAGTGATGTCGGGGGAGGGATCTACAATGAGCAGTTCTTC. The encoded protein is CASSDVGGGIYNEQFF. The rearrangement joins TRBV6-1 to TRBJ2-1; 7 bases are shared with TRBD2. The CDR3 loop spans 16 amino acids. V lost 3 bases and J lost 3; bases outside the gene matches: 8. CDR1 MNHNS and CDR2 SASEGT come from the germline V gene.

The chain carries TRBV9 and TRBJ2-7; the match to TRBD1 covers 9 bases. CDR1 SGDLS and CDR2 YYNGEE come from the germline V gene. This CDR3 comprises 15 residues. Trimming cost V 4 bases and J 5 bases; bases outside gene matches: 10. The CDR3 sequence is CASSTDGQGSNEQYF. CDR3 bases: TGTGCCAGCAGCACCGACGGACAGGGGAGCAACGAGCAGTACTTC.

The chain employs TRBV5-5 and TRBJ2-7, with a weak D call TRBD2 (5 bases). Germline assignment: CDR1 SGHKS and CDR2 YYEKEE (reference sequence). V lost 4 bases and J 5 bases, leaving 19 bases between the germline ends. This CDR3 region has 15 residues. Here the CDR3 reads CASSTRLVPGDEQYF. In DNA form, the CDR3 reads TGTGCCAGCAGCACAAGGCTAGTACCCGGGGACGAGCAGTACTTC.

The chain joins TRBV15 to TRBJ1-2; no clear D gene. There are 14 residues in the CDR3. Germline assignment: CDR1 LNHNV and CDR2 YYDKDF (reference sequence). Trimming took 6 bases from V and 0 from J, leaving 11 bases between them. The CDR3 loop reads CATREGVANYGYTF. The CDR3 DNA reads TGTGCCACCAGGGAGGGCGTCGCTAACTATGGCTACACCTTC. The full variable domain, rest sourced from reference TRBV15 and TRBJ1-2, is DAMVIQNPRYQVTQFGKPVTLSCSQTLNHNVMYWYQQKSSQAPKLLFHYYDKDFNNEADTPDNFQSRRPNTSFCFLDIRSPGLGDTAMYLCATREGVANYGYTFGSGTRLTVV.

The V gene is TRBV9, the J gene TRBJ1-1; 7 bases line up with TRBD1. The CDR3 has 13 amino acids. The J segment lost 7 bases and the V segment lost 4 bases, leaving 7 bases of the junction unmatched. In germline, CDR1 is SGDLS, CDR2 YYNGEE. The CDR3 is CASSSGTEYEAFF. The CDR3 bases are TGTGCCAGCAGCTCCGGGACAGAATATGAAGCTTTCTTT.

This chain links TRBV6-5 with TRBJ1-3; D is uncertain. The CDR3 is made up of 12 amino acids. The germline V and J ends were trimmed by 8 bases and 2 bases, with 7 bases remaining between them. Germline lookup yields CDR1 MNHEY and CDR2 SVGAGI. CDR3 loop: CASYNPGNTIYF. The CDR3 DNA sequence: TGTGCCAGCTACAATCCTGGAAACACCATATATTTT.

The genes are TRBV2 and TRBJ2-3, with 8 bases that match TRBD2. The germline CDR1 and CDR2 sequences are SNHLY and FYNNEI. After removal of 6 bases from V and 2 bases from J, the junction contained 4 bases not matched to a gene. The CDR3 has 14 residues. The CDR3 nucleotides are TGTGCCAGCAGGCGGGGGGCCCACACAGATACGCAGTATTTT. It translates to CASRRGAHTDTQYF.

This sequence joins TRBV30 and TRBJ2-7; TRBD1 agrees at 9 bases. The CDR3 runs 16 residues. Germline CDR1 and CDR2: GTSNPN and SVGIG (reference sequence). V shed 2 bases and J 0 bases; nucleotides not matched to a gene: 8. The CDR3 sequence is CAWSLIGTGSSYEQYF. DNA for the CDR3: TGTGCCTGGAGTCTCATTGGGACAGGGAGCTCCTACGAGCAGTACTTC.

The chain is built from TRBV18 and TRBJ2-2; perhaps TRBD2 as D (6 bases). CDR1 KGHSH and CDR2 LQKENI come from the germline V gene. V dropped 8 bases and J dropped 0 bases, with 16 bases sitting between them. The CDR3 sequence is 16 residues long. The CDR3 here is CASTRTKLANTGELFF. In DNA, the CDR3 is TGTGCCAGCACACGGACTAAACTAGCGAACACCGGGGAGCTGTTTTTT.

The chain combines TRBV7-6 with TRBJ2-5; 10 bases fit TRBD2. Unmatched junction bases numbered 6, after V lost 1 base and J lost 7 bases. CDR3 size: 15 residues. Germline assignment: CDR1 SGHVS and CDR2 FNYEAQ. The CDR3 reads CASSLGSGGGVTQYF. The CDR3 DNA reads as TGTGCCAGCAGCTTAGGAAGCGGGGGGGGCGTGACCCAGTACTTC.

CDR3 in DNA: TGCGCCAGCAGTCAAAAACCCGGGGGACAGGTTAATGAAAAACTGTTTTTT. It encodes CASSQKPGGQVNEKLFF. The V gene is TRBV10-1, the J gene TRBJ1-4; 8 bases agree with TRBD1. This CDR3 has 17 amino acids. The junction had 12 bases not matched to a gene; V was cut back by 5 bases and J by 4 bases. Germline CDR1 reads WNHNN; CDR2 reads SYGVQD (reference sequence).

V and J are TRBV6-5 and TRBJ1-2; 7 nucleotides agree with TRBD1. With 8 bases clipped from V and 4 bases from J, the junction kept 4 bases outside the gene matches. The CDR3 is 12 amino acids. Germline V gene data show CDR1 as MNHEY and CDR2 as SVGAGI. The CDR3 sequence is CASWGQTYGYTF. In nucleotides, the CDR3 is TGTGCCAGCTGGGGACAGACCTATGGCTACACCTTC.

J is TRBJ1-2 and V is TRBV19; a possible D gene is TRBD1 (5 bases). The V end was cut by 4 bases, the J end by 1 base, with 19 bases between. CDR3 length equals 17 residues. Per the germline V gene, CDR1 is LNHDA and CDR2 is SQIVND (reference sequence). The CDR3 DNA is TGTGCCAGTAGTACCACCTTCGACAGCCGTGGTAACTATGGCTACACCTTC. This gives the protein CASSTTFDSRGNYGYTF.